Listed below are T cell receptor beta chains from one sample, sequenced in a study of blood T cell repertoires in COVID-19. Generated by immunoSEQ multiplex PCR, the TCRdb table keeps only in-frame clones and is missing some. The table lists around 100,000 clones, 91% of them singletons. Sample: peripheral blood. These receptors were taken from a human donor in a cohort sampled during active COVID-19. CDR3s include the opening cysteine and the closing phenylalanine or tryptophan. The order of the fields is V gene, D gene, clone size, J gene, CDR3 DNA, CDR3 protein. D genes are given only for firm matches. Clone size appears in some rows only: once, few, many, or a class for an expanded clone.

TRBV4-3,TRBD2,.,TRBJ2-6,TGCGCCAGCAGCCAAGAGCCAGCGGGAAACTCTGGGGCCAACGTCCTGACTTTC,CASSQEPAGNSGANVLTF
TRBV6-6,.,.,TRBJ2-1,TGTGCCAGCAGTGGTCTGGCAGACTACAATGAGCAGTTCTTC,CASSGLADYNEQFF
TRBV19,.,once,TRBJ1-1,TGTGCCAGTACCCAGTGGGGGGGAAACACTGAAGCTTTCTTT,CASTQWGGNTEAFF
TRBV28,.,.,TRBJ1-2,TGTGCCAGCAGGGGAACACAGGGTCAGAGAGCCTACACCTTC,CASRGTQGQRAYTF
TRBV30,TRBD1,.,TRBJ1-1,TGTGCCTGGACTCTTTTGACAGGGAGTATTACTGAAGCTTTCTTT,CAWTLLTGSITEAFF
TRBV15,.,.,TRBJ1-2,TGTGCCACCAGCAGGATAGGACAGCGCTATGGCTACACCTTC,CATSRIGQRYGYTF
TRBV5-1,.,.,TRBJ2-7,TGCGCCAGCAGCCACGGGCGGCAGGGTAGTAACGAGCAGTACTTC,CASSHGRQGSNEQYF
TRBV27,TRBD2,.,TRBJ2-5,TGTGCCAGCAGTTCGGGACTAGCGGGAGGGTGGCAAGAGACCCAGTACTTC,CASSSGLAGGWQETQYF
TRBV7-2,.,.,TRBJ2-7,TGTGCCAGCAGCTTAGGCAGGCTCTACGAGCAGTACTTC,CASSLGRLYEQYF
TRBV12-3/TRBV12-4,.,.,TRBJ1-5,TGTGCCAGCAGTTTAGGGGAGGGTCAGCCCCAGCATTTT,CASSLGEGQPQHF
TRBV15,.,.,TRBJ2-6,TGTGCCACAAGCACAGGGTACACAACAGCTGGGGCCAACGTCCTGACTTTC,CATSTGYTTAGANVLTF
TRBV18,.,.,TRBJ2-7,TGTGCCAGCTCACAGAGGAAGTCCTACGAGCAGTACTTC,CASSQRKSYEQYF
TRBV7-9,TRBD1,.,TRBJ1-3,TGTGCCAGCAGCCTAGGGGGCGGGGCTGGAAACACCATATATTTT,CASSLGGGAGNTIYF
TRBV5-6,TRBD1,.,TRBJ2-7,TGTGCCAGCAGCTTCGGGACAGGGGACGGGCTCTACGAGCAGTACTTC,CASSFGTGDGLYEQYF
TRBV18,TRBD2,.,TRBJ2-7,TGTGCCAGCTCCCCCAGATCTAGCGGGGCCTACGAGCAGTACTTC,CASSPRSSGAYEQYF
TRBV7-8,TRBD2,.,TRBJ2-3,TGTGCCAGCAGCTCCCAACACCGGCTAGCGGGGGGGGTAGATACGCAGTATTTT,CASSSQHRLAGGVDTQYF
TRBV28,.,.,TRBJ1-6,TGTGCCAGCAGGGAGGACCATTCACCCCTCCACTTT,CASREDHSPLHF
TRBV4-3,TRBD2,.,TRBJ2-3,TGCGCCAGCAGCCAAAAACTAGCGGGGGTCACAGATACGCAGTATTTT,CASSQKLAGVTDTQYF
TRBV27,.,.,TRBJ2-7,TGTGCCAGCAGTTTAGTAGCGCCGGGGGAGCAGTACTTC,CASSLVAPGEQYF
TRBV6-5,TRBD1,once,TRBJ1-2,TGTGCCAGCAGTTCGTTGACAGGGGGGGGCTACACCTTC,CASSSLTGGGYTF
TRBV29-1,.,once,TRBJ2-7,TGCAGCGTTGAAGGGCTGTTCGAGCAGTACTTC,CSVEGLFEQYF
TRBV4-2,TRBD2,.,TRBJ2-1,TGTGCCAGCAGCCAAGAGAGGGCGGGAGATCAGTTCTTC,CASSQERAGDQFF
TRBV4-3,.,.,TRBJ1-4,TGCGCCAGCAGCCAAGATGGGTATGAAAGAGGCTCCGAGGAAAAACTGTTTTTT,CASSQDGYERGSEEKLFF
TRBV28,TRBD1,.,TRBJ2-7,TGTGCCAGCAGGGGCGGGACAGGGTGGCAGTACTTC,CASRGGTGWQYF
TRBV3-1/TRBV3-2,.,.,TRBJ1-4,TGTGCCAGCAGCCCCACCCGTCCACAATTTAATGAAAAACTGTTTTTT,CASSPTRPQFNEKLFF
TRBV27,.,.,TRBJ1-1,TGTGCCACCAAGTTTACGAGGTATTCTAACACTGAAGCTTTCTTT,CATKFTRYSNTEAFF
TRBV7-2,TRBD2,.,TRBJ2-1,TGTGCCAGCAGCTTAAGCGGGGGGTTCTACAATGAGCAGTTCTTC,CASSLSGGFYNEQFF
TRBV27,.,.,TRBJ1-2,TGTGCCAGCAGTTTATTCCCCAGCTATGGCTACACCTTC,CASSLFPSYGYTF
TRBV4-3,.,.,TRBJ1-3,TGCGCCAGCAGCCAAGATCGGGCAGGGTCTGGAAACACCATATATTTT,CASSQDRAGSGNTIYF
TRBV7-9,.,.,TRBJ1-2,TGTGCCAGCAGTCTTATAGGGGATAGCTATGGCTACACCTTC,CASSLIGDSYGYTF
TRBV6-5,.,.,TRBJ1-4,TGTGCCAGCAGTTTGGTAGCTAATGAAAAACTGTTTTTT,CASSLVANEKLFF
TRBV6-1,.,.,TRBJ2-1,TGTGCCAGCAGTGAGTCGCGGGTTGAGCAGTTCTTC,CASSESRVEQFF
TRBV5-6,.,.,TRBJ2-7,TGTGCCAGCAGCCGCCGGAGGGGCTCCTACGAGCAGTACTTC,CASSRRRGSYEQYF
TRBV4-3,.,.,TRBJ2-3,TGCGCCAGCAGCCAAGTTGGCGGCAGCTTAAGCACAGATACGCAGTATTTT,CASSQVGGSLSTDTQYF
TRBV9,.,.,TRBJ1-2,TGTGCCAGCAGTGAACAGGGCCACGGCTACACCTTC,CASSEQGHGYTF
TRBV9,TRBD2,.,TRBJ2-5,TGTGCCAGCAGTCAAGGACTAGCGGGGAAAGAGACCCAGTACTTC,CASSQGLAGKETQYF
TRBV7-2,TRBD2,.,TRBJ2-3,TGTGCCAGCAGCGCGGGACTAGCGGCGGATACGCAGTATTTT,CASSAGLAADTQYF
TRBV13,.,.,TRBJ2-7,TGTGCCAGCAGCTTACGTACAGATATTTCCTACGAGCAGTACTTC,CASSLRTDISYEQYF
TRBV14,TRBD2,.,TRBJ2-1,TGTGCCAGCAGCCTCTTGCGACTAGCGGGGGGCCACTCCTACAATGAGCAGTTCTTC,CASSLLRLAGGHSYNEQFF